The clone carrying this T cell receptor (beta chain) has a handful of counts. The data were taken from a study of cytotoxic CD8 clonotypes in ibrutinib-treated CLL. Study-level information: The study recorded mean values of approximately 260,000 productive templates and tens of thousands of productive rearrangements per sample.

Depths of 1 in 200,000 to 1 in 1 million T cells were the sequencing target. Profiled with immunoSEQ multiplex PCR; TCRdb holds only in-frame clones, not every one. The sample lists about 310,000 clones; around four fifths were seen once. This specimen was PBMCs, taken before ibrutinib treatment. This TCR was recovered from a human donor with chronic lymphocytic leukemia.

The CDR3 bases are TGTGCCAGCTCACCATACGGGACACGGGGAGGGAATGAGCAGTTCTTC. The encoded protein is CASSPYGTRGGNEQFF. The V and J genes are TRBV18 and TRBJ2-1, with D possibly being TRBD2 (7 bases). In germline, CDR1 is KGHSH, CDR2 LQKENI. Trimming left V 2 bases short and J 7 bases short, with 18 bases between. The CDR3 has 16 amino acids. The full variable domain, in which reference TRBV18 and TRBJ2-1 provide the parts outside the CDR3, is NAGVMQNPRHLVRRRGQEARLRCSPMKGHSHVYWYRQLPEEGLKFMVYLQKENIIDESGMPKERFSAEFPKEGPSILRIQQVVRGDSAAYFCASSPYGTRGGNEQFFGPGTRLTVL.